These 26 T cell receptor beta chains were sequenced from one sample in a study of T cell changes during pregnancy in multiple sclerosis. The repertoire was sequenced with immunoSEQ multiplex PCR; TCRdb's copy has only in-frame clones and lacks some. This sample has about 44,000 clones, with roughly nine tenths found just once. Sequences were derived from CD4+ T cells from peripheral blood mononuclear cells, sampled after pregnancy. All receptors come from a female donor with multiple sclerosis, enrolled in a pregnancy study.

The DNA of the CDR3 is TGCGCCAGCAGCCAAAGCGGGCCCTCGAACACCGGGGAGCTGTTTTTT. It specifies CASSQSGPSNTGELFF. The rearrangement links TRBV5-1 to TRBJ2-2, with D possibly matching TRBD2 (6 bases). Germline V lookup: CDR1 SGHRS, CDR2 YFSETQ. The CDR3 spans 16 residues. V dropped 4 bases and J dropped 0 bases, with 13 bases sitting between them.

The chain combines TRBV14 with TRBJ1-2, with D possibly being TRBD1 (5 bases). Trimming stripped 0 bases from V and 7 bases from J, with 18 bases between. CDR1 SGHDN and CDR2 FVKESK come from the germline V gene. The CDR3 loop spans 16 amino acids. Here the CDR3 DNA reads TGTGCCAGCAGCCAAGAAGTTGGGCCGAAGCAGGGTGGCTACACCTTC. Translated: CASSQEVGPKQGGYTF.

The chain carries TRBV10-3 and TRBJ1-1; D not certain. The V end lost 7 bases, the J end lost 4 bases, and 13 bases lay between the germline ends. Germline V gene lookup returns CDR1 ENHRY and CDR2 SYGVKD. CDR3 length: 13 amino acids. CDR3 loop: CAITEDLGTEAFF. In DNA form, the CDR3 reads TGTGCCATCACCGAGGATCTGGGCACTGAAGCTTTCTTT.

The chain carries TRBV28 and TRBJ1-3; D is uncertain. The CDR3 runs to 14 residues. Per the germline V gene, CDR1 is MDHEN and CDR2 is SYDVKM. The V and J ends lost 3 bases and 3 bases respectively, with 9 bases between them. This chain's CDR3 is CASSFSRNGNTIYF. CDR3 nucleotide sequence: TGTGCCAGCAGTTTTTCCAGGAATGGAAACACCATATATTTT.

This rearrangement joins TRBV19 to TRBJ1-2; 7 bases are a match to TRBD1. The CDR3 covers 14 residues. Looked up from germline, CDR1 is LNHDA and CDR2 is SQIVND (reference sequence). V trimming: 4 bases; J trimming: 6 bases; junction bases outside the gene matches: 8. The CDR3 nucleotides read TGTGCCAGTAGTACTAACAGGGGAGTCAATGGCTACACCTTC. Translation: CASSTNRGVNGYTF.

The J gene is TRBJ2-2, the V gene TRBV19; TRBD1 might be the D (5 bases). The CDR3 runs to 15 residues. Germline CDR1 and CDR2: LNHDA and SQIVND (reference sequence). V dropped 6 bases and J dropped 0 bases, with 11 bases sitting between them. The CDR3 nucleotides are TGTGCCAGTAGGGCTGCGACAGCGAACACCGGGGAGCTGTTTTTT. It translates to CASRAATANTGELFF.

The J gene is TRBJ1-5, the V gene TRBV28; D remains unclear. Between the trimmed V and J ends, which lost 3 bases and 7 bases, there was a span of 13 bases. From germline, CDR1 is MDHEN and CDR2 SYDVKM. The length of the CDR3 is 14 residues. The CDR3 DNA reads TGTGCCAGCAGTTTTGGCGGTTGGCGACAGCCCCAGCATTTT. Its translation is CASSFGGWRQPQHF.

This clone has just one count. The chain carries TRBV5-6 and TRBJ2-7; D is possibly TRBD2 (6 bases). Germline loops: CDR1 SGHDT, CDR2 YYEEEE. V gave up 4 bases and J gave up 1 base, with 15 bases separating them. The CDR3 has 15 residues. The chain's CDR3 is CASSRRGEGSYEQYF. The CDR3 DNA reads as TGTGCCAGCAGCAGACGCGGGGAAGGGTCCTACGAGCAGTACTTC.

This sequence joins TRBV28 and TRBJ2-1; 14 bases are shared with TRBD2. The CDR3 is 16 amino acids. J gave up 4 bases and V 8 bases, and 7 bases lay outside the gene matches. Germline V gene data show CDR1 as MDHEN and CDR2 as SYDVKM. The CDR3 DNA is TGTGCCAGCCGGCGGGGGACTAGCGGGAGTTACAATGAGCAGTTCTTC. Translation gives CASRRGTSGSYNEQFF.

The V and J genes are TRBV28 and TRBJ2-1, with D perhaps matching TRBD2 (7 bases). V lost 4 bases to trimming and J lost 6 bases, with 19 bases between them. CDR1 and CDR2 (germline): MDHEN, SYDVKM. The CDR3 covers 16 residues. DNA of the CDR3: TGTGCCAGCAGTTCGCCCCGGGGGGCAAGCCGCAATGAGCAGTTCTTC. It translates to CASSSPRGASRNEQFF.

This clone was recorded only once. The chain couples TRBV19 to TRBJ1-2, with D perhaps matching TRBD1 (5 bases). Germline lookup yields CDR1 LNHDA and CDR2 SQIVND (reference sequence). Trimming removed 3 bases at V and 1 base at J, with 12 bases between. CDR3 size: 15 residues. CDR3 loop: CASSISPGGNYGYTF. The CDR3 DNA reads TGTGCCAGTAGTATCAGCCCGGGGGGTAACTATGGCTACACCTTC.

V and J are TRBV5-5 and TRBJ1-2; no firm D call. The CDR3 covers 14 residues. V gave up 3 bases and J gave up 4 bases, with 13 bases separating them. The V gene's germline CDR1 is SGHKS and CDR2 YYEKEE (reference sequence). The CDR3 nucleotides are TGTGCCAGCAGCTCCGGGATCAACGTCTATGGCTACACCTTC. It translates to CASSSGINVYGYTF.

The CDR3 here is CASSEQAPRLTGELFF. The CDR3 DNA reads as TGTGCCAGCAGTGAGCAGGCCCCCCGGTTGACCGGGGAGCTGTTTTTT. The chain is built from TRBV2 and TRBJ2-2; D uncertain. This CDR3 comprises 16 residues. The V gene's germline CDR1 is SNHLY and CDR2 FYNNEI. Trimming pared 3 bases from V and 5 bases from J, leaving 16 bases between.

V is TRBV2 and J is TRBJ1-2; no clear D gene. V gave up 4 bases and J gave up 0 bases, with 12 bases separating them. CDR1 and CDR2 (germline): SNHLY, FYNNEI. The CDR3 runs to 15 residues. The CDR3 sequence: CASSVGRLTNYGYTF. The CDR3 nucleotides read TGTGCCAGCAGTGTTGGCAGGTTGACTAACTATGGCTACACCTTC.

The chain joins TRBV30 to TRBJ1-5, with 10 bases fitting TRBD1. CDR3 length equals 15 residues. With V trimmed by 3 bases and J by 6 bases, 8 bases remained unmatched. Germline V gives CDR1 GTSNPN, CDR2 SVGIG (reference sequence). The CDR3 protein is CAWSRGTGARQPQHF. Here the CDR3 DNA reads TGTGCCTGGAGCCGGGGGACAGGGGCGCGTCAGCCCCAGCATTTT.

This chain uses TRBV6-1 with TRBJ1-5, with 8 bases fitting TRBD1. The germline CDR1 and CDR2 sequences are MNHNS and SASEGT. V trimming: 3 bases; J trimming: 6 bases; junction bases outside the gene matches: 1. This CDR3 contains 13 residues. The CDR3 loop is CASSDRGLQPQHF. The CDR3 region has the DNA TGTGCCAGCAGTGACAGGGGGCTTCAGCCCCAGCATTTT.

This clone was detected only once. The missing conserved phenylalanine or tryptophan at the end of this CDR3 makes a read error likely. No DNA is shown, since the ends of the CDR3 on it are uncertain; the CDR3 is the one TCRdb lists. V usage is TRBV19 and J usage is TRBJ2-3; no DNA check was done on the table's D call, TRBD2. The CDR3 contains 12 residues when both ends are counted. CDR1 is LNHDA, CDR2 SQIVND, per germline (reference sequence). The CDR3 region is CASSIEPPVREV.

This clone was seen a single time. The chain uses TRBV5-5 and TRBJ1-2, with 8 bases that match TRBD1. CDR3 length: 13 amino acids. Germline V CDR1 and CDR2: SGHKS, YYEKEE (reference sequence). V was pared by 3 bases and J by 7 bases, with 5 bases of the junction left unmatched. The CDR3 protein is CASSSDRGGGYTF. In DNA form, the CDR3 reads TGTGCCAGCAGCTCTGACAGGGGTGGTGGCTACACCTTC.

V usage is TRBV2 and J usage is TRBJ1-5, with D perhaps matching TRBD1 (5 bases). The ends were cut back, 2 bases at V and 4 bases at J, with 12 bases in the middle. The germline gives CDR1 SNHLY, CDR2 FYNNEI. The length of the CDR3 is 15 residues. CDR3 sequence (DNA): TGTGCCAGCAGTGAACCCTGGCAGGGAAATCAGCCCCAGCATTTT. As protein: CASSEPWQGNQPQHF.

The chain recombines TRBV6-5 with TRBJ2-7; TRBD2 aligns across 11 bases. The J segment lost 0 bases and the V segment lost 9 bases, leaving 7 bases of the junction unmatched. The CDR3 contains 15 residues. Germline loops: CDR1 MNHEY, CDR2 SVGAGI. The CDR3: CASRLAGGFSYEQYF. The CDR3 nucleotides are TGTGCCAGTCGCTTAGCGGGAGGGTTCTCCTACGAGCAGTACTTC.

This CDR3 reads CASSVGGLTEKLFF. CDR3 DNA: TGTGCCAGCAGCGTAGGGGGGCTTACGGAAAAACTGTTTTTT. The genes are TRBV9 and TRBJ1-4; maybe TRBD1 (6 bases). V dropped 0 bases and J dropped 8 bases, with 11 bases sitting between them. The germline V gene encodes CDR1 SGDLS and CDR2 YYNGEE. CDR3 size: 14 residues. The whole variable domain, remainder taken from reference TRBV9 and TRBJ1-4, is DSGVTQTPKHLITATGQRVTLRCSPRSGDLSVYWYQQSLDQGLQFLIQYYNGEERAKGNILERFSAQQFPDLHSELNLSSLELGDSALYFCASSVGGLTEKLFFGSGTQLSVL.

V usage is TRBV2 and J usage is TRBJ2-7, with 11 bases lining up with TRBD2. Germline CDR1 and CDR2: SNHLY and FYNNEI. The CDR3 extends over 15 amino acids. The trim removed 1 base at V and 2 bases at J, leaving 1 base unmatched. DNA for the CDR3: TGTGCCAGCAGTGAAGGGGGACTAGCGGCCTACGAGCAGTACTTC. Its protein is CASSEGGLAAYEQYF.

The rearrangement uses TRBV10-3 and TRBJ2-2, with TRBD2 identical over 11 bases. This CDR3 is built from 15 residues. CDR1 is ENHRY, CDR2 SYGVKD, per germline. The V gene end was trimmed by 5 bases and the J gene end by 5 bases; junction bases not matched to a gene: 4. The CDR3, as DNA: TGTGCCATCAGTCCCGGGACTAGCGGAACCGGGGAGCTGTTTTTT. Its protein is CAISPGTSGTGELFF.

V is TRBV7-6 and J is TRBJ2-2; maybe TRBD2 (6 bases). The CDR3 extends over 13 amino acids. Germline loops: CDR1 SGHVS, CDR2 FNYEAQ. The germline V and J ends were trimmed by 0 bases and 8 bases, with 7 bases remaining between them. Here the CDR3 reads CASSLAGGGELFF. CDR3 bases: TGTGCCAGCAGCTTAGCGGGAGGTGGGGAGCTGTTTTTT.

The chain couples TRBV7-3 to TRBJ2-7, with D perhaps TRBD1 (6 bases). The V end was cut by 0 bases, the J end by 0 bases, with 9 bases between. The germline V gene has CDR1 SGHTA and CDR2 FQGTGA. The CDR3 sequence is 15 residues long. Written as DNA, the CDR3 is TGTGCCAGCAGCTTAACGGGGGCCCTCTCCTACGAGCAGTACTTC. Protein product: CASSLTGALSYEQYF.

The CDR3 protein is CASSLLQRTQYF. CDR3 coding DNA: TGTGCCAGCAGTTTGTTACAGAGAACCCAGTACTTC. The chain combines TRBV28 with TRBJ2-5; D is ambiguous. This CDR3 spans 12 amino acids. V shed 3 bases and J shed 8 bases, with 10 bases lying between them. Germline loops: CDR1 MDHEN, CDR2 SYDVKM.